This T cell receptor beta chain was identified in a study of Ad26.COV2.S vaccination and SARS-CoV-2 variants. The data were produced by immunoSEQ multiplex PCR, yet TCRdb's version contains in-frame clones alone and is incomplete. The repertoire holds tens of thousands of clones, with 82% as singletons. Germline CDR1 SGHNT, CDR2 YENEEA. This CDR3 has 12 amino acids. Trimming cost V 3 bases and J 6 bases, with 8 bases left between them. The source material was peripheral blood, sampled after recovery from COVID-19. This sequence was found in a human donor who had recovered from COVID-19. The chain links TRBV11-3 to TRBJ1-2; no clear D. This chain's CDR3 is CASSFSQNGYTF. In nucleotides, the CDR3 is TGTGCCAGCAGCTTTAGTCAGAATGGCTACACCTTC. The full variable domain, with the rest looked up from reference TRBV11-3 and TRBJ1-2, is EAGVVQSPRYKIIEKKQPVAFWCNPISGHNTLYWYLQNLGQGPELLIRYENEEAVDDSQLPKDRFSAERLKGVDSTLKIQPAELGDSAVYLCASSFSQNGYTFGSGTRLTVV.